These 21 T cell receptor beta chains were sequenced from one sample in a study of memory CD4+ T cells and cytomegalovirus serostatus. Single viable CD3+CD4+CD8-CD45RO+ cells were sorted as the memory CD4+ T cells. Generated by immunoSEQ multiplex PCR, the TCRdb table keeps only in-frame clones and is missing some. Among some 95,000 clones, 80% were seen once, and the ten largest hold approximately 4%. The sample consisted of memory CD4+ T cells from blood. The receptors shown here come from an adult in good health and CMV-seropositive.

This chain's CDR3 is CASSQDRGNYGYTF. CDR3 coding DNA: TGTGCCAGCAGCCAGGACAGGGGGAACTATGGCTACACCTTC. The rearrangement links TRBV4-2 to TRBJ1-2, with 10 nucleotides matching TRBD1. There are 14 residues in the CDR3. V gave up 3 bases and J gave up 2 bases; unmatched junction bases: 0. Germline V gives CDR1 LGHNA, CDR2 YNFKEQ.

V usage is TRBV11-1 and J usage is TRBJ2-3; TRBD2 aligns across 7 bases. V dropped 9 bases and J dropped 8; count of bases not matched to a gene: 8. CDR3 length: 12 amino acids. Germline assignment: CDR1 SGHAT and CDR2 FQDESV (reference sequence). CDR3 protein: CASSETSLTQYF. The CDR3 bases are TGTGCCAGTTCCGAGACTAGCCTTACGCAGTATTTT. The whole variable domain, filled in from reference TRBV11-1 and TRBJ2-3, reads EAEVAQSPRYKITEKSQAVAFWCDPISGHATLYWYRQILGQGPELLVQFQDESVVDDSQLPKDRFSAERLKGVDSTLKIQPAELGDSAMYLCASSETSLTQYFGPGTRLTVL.

This clone showed up just a few times. The J gene is TRBJ2-1, the V gene TRBV14, with D uncertain. The CDR3 covers 15 residues. Germline lookup yields CDR1 SGHDN and CDR2 FVKESK. Trimming cost V 1 base and J 3 bases, with 10 bases left between them. The CDR3 region is CASSQGVKGYNEQFF. The DNA of the CDR3 is TGTGCCAGCAGCCAAGGGGTAAAGGGCTACAATGAGCAGTTCTTC.

The V gene is TRBV5-4, the J gene TRBJ2-2, with 8 bases identical to TRBD1. The CDR3 runs to 16 residues. In germline, CDR1 is SGHNT, CDR2 YYREEE (reference sequence). Trimming cost V 1 base and J 5 bases; bases outside gene matches: 7. DNA for the CDR3: TGTGCCAGCAGCTTGATCGGACAGGGCGAAACCGGGGAGCTGTTTTTT. Translation: CASSLIGQGETGELFF.

This clone was detected once. The CDR3 here is CASSYSGPPNYGYTF. CDR3 nucleotide sequence: TGCGCCAGCAGCTATTCAGGGCCACCTAACTATGGCTACACCTTC. This sequence joins TRBV5-1 and TRBJ1-2; perhaps TRBD1 as D (5 bases). Deletions cut 3 bases from V and 0 bases from J, with 12 bases between. The CDR3 contains 15 residues. Germline V gene lookup returns CDR1 SGHRS and CDR2 YFSETQ.

The rearrangement joins TRBV19 to TRBJ2-3; D is unclear. There are 15 residues in the CDR3. V lost 3 bases and J lost 0, with 10 bases in between. Germline values: CDR1 LNHDA, CDR2 SQIVND (reference sequence). The CDR3 loop reads CASSITVLSTDTQYF. The CDR3 nucleotides are TGTGCCAGTAGTATTACGGTACTTAGCACAGATACGCAGTATTTT.

The genes are TRBV19 and TRBJ2-5; D call uncertain. The germline V gene encodes CDR1 LNHDA and CDR2 SQIVND (reference sequence). The CDR3 is 13 residues long. V was pared by 3 bases and J by 2 bases, with 7 bases between. The CDR3 DNA reads TGTGCCAGTAGTATCCAGCTTCAAGAGACCCAGTACTTC. It translates to CASSIQLQETQYF.

Only one count was recorded for this clone. The chain combines TRBV19 with TRBJ2-4; 7 bases line up with TRBD2. Unmatched junction bases numbered 3, after V lost 4 bases and J lost 6 bases. The CDR3 is 13 residues long. CDR1 LNHDA and CDR2 SQIVND come from the germline V gene (reference sequence). The CDR3: CASSRASGNIQYF. The CDR3 nucleotides are TGTGCCAGTAGTAGAGCTAGCGGAAACATTCAGTACTTC.

The chain couples TRBV27 to TRBJ2-3, with unresolved D. Germline V gene lookup returns CDR1 MNHEY and CDR2 SMNVEV (reference sequence). The CDR3 sequence is 15 residues long. Trimming pared 3 bases from V and 1 base from J, leaving 11 bases between. Written as DNA, the CDR3 is TGTGCCAGCAGTTTTGGCGCACGACGCACAGATACGCAGTATTTT. The encoded protein is CASSFGARRTDTQYF.

The rearrangement joins TRBV30 to TRBJ1-2, with D hard to call. Between the trimmed V and J ends, which lost 3 bases and 5 bases, there was a span of 19 bases. CDR1 GTSNPN and CDR2 SVGIG come from the germline V gene (reference sequence). The CDR3 totals 15 residues. The DNA for the CDR3 is TGTGCCTGGAGCGTGGGAAGTTCCTTCGGGTATGGCTACACCTTC. This codes for CAWSVGSSFGYGYTF.

The V call is TRBV7-2, the J call TRBJ1-3; 7 bases match TRBD1. This CDR3 spans 15 amino acids. The J segment lost 13 bases and the V segment lost 6 bases, leaving 18 bases of the junction unmatched. Germline-derived CDR1 and CDR2 are SGHTA and FQGNSA. The CDR3 reads CASRPPGTEGDPIYF. The CDR3 DNA reads TGTGCCAGCAGGCCCCCTGGGACAGAGGGGGACCCAATATATTTT.

This rearrangement joins TRBV7-2 to TRBJ2-1; 10 nucleotides line up with TRBD2. J lost 6 bases, V lost 2 bases, and 4 bases had no gene match. Germline lookup yields CDR1 SGHTA and CDR2 FQGNSA. CDR3 length equals 15 residues. CDR3 nucleotides: TGTGCCAGCAGCTTAAGGCTAGCGGGAGTCAATGAGCAGTTCTTC. It specifies CASSLRLAGVNEQFF. Full variable domain (outside the CDR3, taken from reference TRBV7-2 and TRBJ2-1): GAGVSQSPSNKVTEKGKDVELRCDPISGHTALYWYRQSLGQGLEFLIYFQGNSAPDKSGLPSDRFSAERTGGSVSTLTIQRTQQEDSAVYLCASSLRLAGVNEQFFGPGTRLTVL.

The chain recombines TRBV15 with TRBJ1-4, with 9 bases lining up with TRBD1. Germline V gene lookup returns CDR1 LNHNV and CDR2 YYDKDF (reference sequence). V lost 3 bases to trimming and J lost 8 bases; unmatched junction nucleotides: 10. CDR3 length: 16 residues. CDR3 region: CATSSTQGARGEKLFF. The CDR3 bases are TGTGCCACCAGCAGCACACAGGGGGCTCGAGGGGAAAAACTGTTTTTT.

This clone showed up just a few times. CDR3 sequence reads: CASSLDRGTLNTEAFF. In DNA form, the CDR3 reads TGCGCCAGCAGCTTGGACCGGGGAACCTTGAACACTGAAGCTTTCTTT. The J gene is TRBJ1-1, the V gene TRBV5-1; D not certain. The germline V and J ends were trimmed by 0 bases and 0 bases, with 12 bases remaining between them. In germline, CDR1 is SGHRS, CDR2 YFSETQ. The CDR3 is 16 residues long.

The CDR3 DNA reads as TGTGCCAGCAGCCAAGGGCAGGGGTATGGCTACACCTTC. Protein sequence: CASSQGQGYGYTF. J is TRBJ1-2 and V is TRBV14; D perhaps matches TRBD1 (6 bases). The V end was cut by 1 base, the J end by 5 bases, with 8 bases between. Germline V gives CDR1 SGHDN, CDR2 FVKESK. This CDR3 contains 13 residues. The variable domain in full, with the rest retrieved from reference TRBV14 and TRBJ1-2, is EAGVTQFPSHSVIEKGQTVTLRCDPISGHDNLYWYRRVMGKEIKFLLHFVKESKQDESGMPNNRFLAERTGGTYSTLKVQPAELEDSGVYFCASSQGQGYGYTFGSGTRLTVV.

The chain combines TRBV28 with TRBJ1-1, with unresolved D. V was shortened by 3 bases and J by 1 base, with 12 bases between the two germline ends. The CDR3 is made up of 15 amino acids. The germline V gene encodes CDR1 MDHEN and CDR2 SYDVKM. The CDR3 region has the DNA TGTGCCAGCAGTTTTCTTCCTGGGCGGAACACTGAAGCTTTCTTT. This gives the protein CASSFLPGRNTEAFF.

This clone came up once. The rearrangement links TRBV28 to TRBJ2-2; D gene uncertain. Between the trimmed V and J ends, which lost 7 bases and 3 bases, there was a span of 15 bases. CDR3 length: 15 residues. Germline assignment: CDR1 MDHEN and CDR2 SYDVKM. The CDR3 here is CASTKAGLDTGELFF. CDR3 DNA: TGTGCCAGCACTAAGGCAGGCCTTGACACCGGGGAGCTGTTTTTT.

This clone was detected only a few times. This rearrangement joins TRBV5-4 to TRBJ1-3; no firm D call. The V end was cut by 3 bases, the J end by 1 base, with 5 bases between. Germline V lookup: CDR1 SGHNT, CDR2 YYREEE (reference sequence). The CDR3 loop spans 13 amino acids. CDR3: CASSSVSGNTIYF. For the CDR3, the DNA is TGTGCCAGCAGCTCTGTATCTGGAAACACCATATATTTT. The variable domain in full, with the rest retrieved from reference TRBV5-4 and TRBJ1-3, is ETGVTQSPTHLIKTRGQQVTLRCSSQSGHNTVSWYQQALGQGPQFIFQYYREEENGRGNFPPRFSGLQFPNYSSELNVNALELDDSALYLCASSSVSGNTIYFGEGSWLTVV.

This rearrangement joins TRBV7-3 to TRBJ2-3; 8 positions agree with TRBD1. Germline values: CDR1 SGHTA, CDR2 FQGTGA. The ends lost 5 bases at V and 4 bases at J; junction bases unmatched: 8. The CDR3 is 15 residues long. CDR3 region: CASSPTGAEADTQYF. CDR3 in DNA: TGTGCCAGCAGCCCGACAGGGGCCGAAGCAGATACGCAGTATTTT.

The CDR3 DNA sequence: TGTGCCAGCAGTTTCTGGGCAAGCAATCAGCCCCAGCATTTT. Protein: CASSFWASNQPQHF. This chain connects TRBV28 to TRBJ1-5; no definite D call. The CDR3 is 14 amino acids. The germline gives CDR1 MDHEN, CDR2 SYDVKM. The ends were cut back, 3 bases at V and 1 base at J, with 7 bases in the middle.

J is TRBJ2-3 and V is TRBV19; D gene ambiguous. CDR1 LNHDA and CDR2 SQIVND come from the germline V gene (reference sequence). Trimming left V 4 bases short and J 5 bases short, with 16 bases between. There are 15 residues in the CDR3. CDR3 nucleotides: TGTGCCAGTAGTACCGGAACGGTGTGGAGAGATACGCAGTATTTT. It codes for CASSTGTVWRDTQYF.